This T cell receptor (beta chain) was sequenced in a study of T cells in Graves' hyperthyroidism and ophthalmopathy. The study excluded patients with uncontrolled infection, other autoimmune disease, pregnancy or lactation. At first hyperthyroidism diagnosis, before any ophthalmopathy symptoms, the blood sample was collected. V gave up 2 bases and J gave up 3 bases; unmatched junction bases: 3. The CDR3 spans 14 residues. Germline V gene data show CDR1 as SGHNT and CDR2 as YENEEA. RNA transcripts served as the template for amplifying TCR beta CDR3 regions. The HTBI set primed first-round TCR CDR3 RT-PCR. TCRdb re-derived calls from the multiplex PCR reads in MiXCR, one entry per CDR3 protein. The sample holds some 250,000 distinct CDR3 sequences, about 15% seen once.

The source is a woman aged 40-49 years with Graves' hyperthyroidism that later progressed to Graves' ophthalmopathy. Material: blood. The chain couples TRBV11-3 to TRBJ2-7, with 8 bases that match TRBD2. In DNA form, the CDR3 reads TGTGCCAGCAGCTTACGGACTAGCAGCTACGAGCAGTACTTC. Amino acids: CASSLRTSSYEQYF.